The source of this T cell receptor (beta chain) is a study of identical twins. Trimming pared 3 bases from V and 0 bases from J, leaving 8 bases between. The germline CDR1 and CDR2 sequences are SGHAT and FQNNGV. The CDR3 is 15 residues long. Each CDR3 protein gets one entry after TCRdb re-called the 5' RACE reads with MiXCR. The table includes 400,000 to 550,000 distinct CDR3 sequences, 14% detected once. These data are also associated with another study on yellow fever vaccine responses in identical twins.

This receptor was taken from a woman between 18 and 30 years old in good health. The source material was CD4+ T cells sorted from blood. The chain recombines TRBV11-2 with TRBJ2-2, with a weak D call TRBD2 (6 bases). CDR3 DNA sequence: TGTGCCAGCAGCTTTAGCGGCTCGAACACCGGGGAGCTGTTTTTT. Its translation: CASSFSGSNTGELFF.